This T cell receptor beta chain was captured in a study of CD8+CD57+ T cells in acquired aplastic anemia. The overall study: Mean yield of DNA from sorted CD4+ and CD8+ cells was 3.2 ug.

Template material for TCR beta VDJ and CDR3 profiling consisted of genomic DNA. A single record per CDR3 protein comes from TCRdb applying MiXCR to the reads. This table has a few hundred thousand distinct CDR3 sequences, roughly 82% appearing once. Comments on this clonotype: The target antigen is unknown.

Study-level points and caveats: Comparison of patients with controls identified 25 to 35 shared CD8+ CDR3 sequences.

The V gene end was trimmed by 5 bases and the J gene end by 2 bases; junction bases not matched to a gene: 5. The CDR3 has 15 residues. CDR1 is LNHNV, CDR2 YYDKDF, per germline (reference sequence). It was patients with CD8+CD57+ cell expansion by flow cytometry who were chosen for sequencing. The enrolled patients all had severe acquired aplastic anemia. When blood sampling took place, the patients had received no therapy. The clonotype comes from a human donor with aplastic anemia. The gene calls are TRBV15 and TRBJ2-5; 10 bases are a match to TRBD2. Sequencing input: sorted CD4+, CD8+, or CD8+CD57+ T cells (not recorded which) from PBMCs. The CDR3 protein is CATSEGTSEQETQYF. The CDR3 region has the DNA TGTGCCACCAGCGAAGGGACTAGCGAGCAAGAGACCCAGTACTTC.